This TCR beta chain was sequenced for a study of blood T cell repertoires in COVID-19. The overall study: From T cells, B-cell-depleted T cells, or PBMCs came the material, which was cDNA or gDNA.

V gave up 0 bases and J gave up 1 base, with 15 bases separating them. The CDR3 length is 17 residues. Authors' data handling: Estimates of nucleated cell counts were drawn from the amplification of reference gene primers. TCRdb's copy holds only in-frame clones and misses some; the assay was immunoSEQ multiplex PCR. V and J calls and clone size come straight from that table; D and trimming were deduced from the DNA. Found here are about 310,000 clones, almost 90% of them singletons; the top ten hold about 1%. Sequencing used peripheral blood. V is TRBV23-1 and J is TRBJ1-1; D possibly corresponds to TRBD1 (5 bases). TRBV23-1 is an ORF, and what it does is uncertain. The clonotype was recovered from a woman aged 40 to 50 with COVID-19, enrolled during active disease. CDR3 region: CASSQSWLGHWNTEAFF. The CDR3 DNA sequence: TGCGCCAGCAGTCAATCGTGGCTGGGGCACTGGAACACTGAAGCTTTCTTT.